The source of this T cell receptor (beta chain) is a study of CD8 T cells in ankylosing spondylitis. There are a few counts of this clonotype. Its antigen is unknown. Generation of TCR beta libraries employed quantitative 5'-RACE incorporating molecular barcodes. Each CDR3 protein gets one entry after TCRdb re-called the 5' RACE reads with MiXCR. The sample lists approximately 260,000 distinct CDR3 sequences; less than 10% were seen once. Study observations and caveats: Earlier work had already found some motif variants in reactive arthritis synovial fluid and blood. From matched ankylosing spondylitis synovial fluid, disease-linked clones were reportedly recovered at significantly enriched levels.

Germline V CDR1 and CDR2: SGHAT, FQNNGV. The V gene lost 4 bases and the J gene lost 0 bases, with 9 bases spanning the gap. The CDR3 covers 15 residues. The TCR sequence derives from a male donor with ankylosing spondylitis or in good health (not recorded which). Sequenced sample: blood, either unsorted or a sorted T cell fraction (not recorded which). The chain couples TRBV11-2 to TRBJ2-2; D is possibly TRBD1 (6 bases). CDR3 sequence: CASSSGQPNTGELFF. CDR3 nucleotide sequence: TGTGCCAGCAGCTCTGGACAGCCGAACACCGGGGAGCTGTTTTTT.